The 25 T cell receptor beta chains below come from one sample, sequenced in a study of shared clonotypes between healthy human individuals. Assay: immunoSEQ multiplex PCR; the TCRdb copy retains only in-frame clones and omits some. The sample lists about a million clones, roughly 80% seen once, with roughly 0.9% in the top ten. The sequenced sample consisted of memory CD4+ T cells from PBMCs. The subset denotes: CD45RA-negative fraction. All receptors derive from a man aged 18 to 35 in good health. Some clones in this sample may be carry-over from other donors' samples.

J is TRBJ1-5 and V is TRBV6-6, with D hard to call. The V gene's germline CDR1 is MNHNY and CDR2 SVGAGI (reference sequence). This CDR3 spans 14 amino acids. With 7 bases removed from V and 6 bases from J, the gap between germline ends came to 16 bases. Written as DNA, the CDR3 is TGTGCCAGCACCAAAACGGGAGGAGGTCAGCCCCAGCATTTT. This codes for CASTKTGGGQPQHF.

The gene calls are TRBV2 and TRBJ1-4, with D unclear. This CDR3 spans 15 amino acids. Deletions cut 8 bases from V and 0 bases from J, with 13 bases between. CDR1 SNHLY and CDR2 FYNNEI come from the germline V gene. This CDR3 is CASLPSGATNEKLFF. Here the CDR3 DNA reads TGTGCCAGCCTCCCCTCCGGGGCAACTAATGAAAAACTGTTTTTT. The variable domain in full, completed from reference TRBV2 and TRBJ1-4, reads EPEVTQTPSHQVTQMGQEVILRCVPISNHLYFYWYRQILGQKVEFLVSFYNNEISEKSEIFDDQFSVERPDGSNFTLKIRSTKLEDSAMYFCASLPSGATNEKLFFGSGTQLSVL.

V usage is TRBV30 and J usage is TRBJ2-1; 7 bases are shared with TRBD2. Per the germline V gene, CDR1 is GTSNPN and CDR2 is SVGIG (reference sequence). This CDR3 has 13 residues. With 4 bases clipped from V and 11 bases from J, the junction kept 11 bases outside the gene matches. CDR3 loop: CAWTLTSGTKQFF. The CDR3 DNA reads as TGTGCCTGGACCCTCACGTCTGGGACTAAGCAGTTCTTC.

V is TRBV28 and J is TRBJ2-3; TRBD1 is a possible D gene (8 bases). The CDR3 loop spans 16 amino acids. Germline V gene sequence: CDR1 MDHEN, CDR2 SYDVKM. The V end lost 5 bases, the J end lost 2 bases, and 17 bases lay between the germline ends. The DNA for the CDR3 is TGTGCCAGCAGTACCACAGGGGGGGGATACACAGATACGCAGTATTTT. Translating gives CASSTTGGGYTDTQYF.

A word on this clone: A clone one base away is much larger, so this may be a read error. The sample contains more than one DNA sequence encoding this CDR3. The chain recombines TRBV11-3 with TRBJ1-1; D uncertain. The CDR3 length is 13 residues. Germline CDR1 is SGHNT and CDR2 is YENEEA. V was trimmed by 1 base and J by 1 base, leaving 4 bases between them. For the CDR3, the DNA is TGTGCCAGCAGCTTAGGGCGGAACACTGAAGCTTTCTTT. This encodes CASSLGRNTEAFF.

This chain connects TRBV6-1 to TRBJ2-7; 8 nucleotides line up with TRBD1. The CDR3 loop spans 13 amino acids. Per germline, CDR1 MNHNS and CDR2 SASEGT. V shed 10 bases, J shed 4 bases, and the junction held 9 bases outside the gene matches. The CDR3: CATLQGGRYEQYF. The CDR3 coding sequence is TGTGCCACCCTACAGGGGGGCAGGTACGAGCAGTACTTC.

V usage is TRBV5-4 and J usage is TRBJ2-5; TRBD2 is a possible D gene (7 bases). Trimming left V 4 bases short and J 6 bases short, with 19 bases between. The CDR3 length is 15 residues. Germline values: CDR1 SGHNT, CDR2 YYREEE (reference sequence). The CDR3 loop is CASSPDQGGGKTQYF. CDR3 nucleotide sequence: TGTGCCAGCAGCCCGGACCAGGGAGGGGGGAAGACCCAGTACTTC.

The J gene is TRBJ2-1, the V gene TRBV11-2, with TRBD2 identical over 12 bases. The CDR3 consists of 15 residues. With V trimmed by 6 bases and J by 6 bases, 6 bases remained unmatched. CDR1 is SGHAT, CDR2 FQNNGV, per germline. CDR3 region: CASRRPSGRANEQFF. CDR3 bases: TGTGCCAGCAGGCGACCTAGCGGGAGGGCCAATGAGCAGTTCTTC.

The rearrangement links TRBV10-3 to TRBJ2-1, with D tentatively TRBD2 (6 bases). The CDR3 length is 13 residues. V lost 4 bases, J lost 7 bases, and 11 bases lay in between. Germline CDR1 reads ENHRY; CDR2 reads SYGVKD. The CDR3: CAISGGTANEQFF. CDR3 coding DNA: TGTGCCATCAGTGGAGGGACTGCTAATGAGCAGTTCTTC.

This clone is a singleton in its sample. This chain joins TRBV5-1 and TRBJ2-7, with 9 positions matching TRBD2. With 1 base clipped from V and 3 bases from J, the junction kept 2 bases outside the gene matches. CDR3 length: 14 residues. The germline gives CDR1 SGHRS, CDR2 YFSETQ. DNA of the CDR3: TGCGCCAGCAGCTTGAGTAGCGGGGGCTACGAGCAGTACTTC. Amino acid sequence: CASSLSSGGYEQYF. Together with reference TRBV5-1 and TRBJ2-7, the CDR3 gives the full variable domain: KAGVTQTPRYLIKTRGQQVTLSCSPISGHRSVSWYQQTPGQGLQFLFEYFSETQRNKGNFPGRFSGRQFSNSRSEMNVSTLELGDSALYLCASSLSSGGYEQYFGPGTRLTVT.

The V gene is TRBV18, the J gene TRBJ2-5, with D unresolved. Germline values: CDR1 KGHSH, CDR2 LQKENI. V lost 0 bases to trimming and J lost 4 bases, with 6 bases between them. The CDR3 runs to 13 residues. The CDR3 sequence is CASSPPMVETQYF. In DNA, the CDR3 is TGTGCCAGCTCACCACCGATGGTAGAGACCCAGTACTTC.

Details on this clone: This likely traces to a read error, being one base from a far larger clone. The V gene is TRBV11-1, the J gene TRBJ2-7; D possibly corresponds to TRBD1 (6 bases). V lost 3 bases and J 5 bases, leaving 11 bases between the germline ends. CDR1 and CDR2 (germline): SGHAT, FQDESV (reference sequence). The CDR3 is made up of 13 amino acids. As DNA, the CDR3 is TGTGCCAGCAGCTTCACAGGGACGAACGAGCAGTACTTC. Protein: CASSFTGTNEQYF.

There are a few counts of this clone. The chain couples TRBV4-2 to TRBJ2-7; weak D call: TRBD2 (6 bases). Looked up from germline, CDR1 is LGHNA and CDR2 is YNFKEQ. CDR3 length: 17 residues. V was cut by 3 bases and J by 2 bases, with 20 bases left in between. CDR3 in DNA: TGTGCCAGCAGCCAGGGCCCCCTCCGGGAGCCCCCCTACGAGCAGTACTTC. It codes for CASSQGPLREPPYEQYF.

The chain is built from TRBV28 and TRBJ2-7, with a possible D match to TRBD2 (6 bases). The germline V and J ends were trimmed by 6 bases and 7 bases, with 19 bases remaining between them. This CDR3 is built from 14 residues. The germline V gene encodes CDR1 MDHEN and CDR2 SYDVKM. In DNA, the CDR3 is TGTGCCAGCAGCCCCAACGGCGGGGTTGAGGAGCAGTACTTC. Translating gives CASSPNGGVEEQYF.

The gene calls are TRBV5-1 and TRBJ2-5; D is unclear. The V and J ends lost 2 bases and 1 base respectively, with 9 bases between them. Per germline, CDR1 SGHRS and CDR2 YFSETQ. The CDR3 length is 14 residues. CDR3 in DNA: TGCGCCAGCAGCTTTGAAGCCACCCAAGAGACCCAGTACTTC. It yields the protein CASSFEATQETQYF.

The rearrangement uses TRBV5-8 and TRBJ2-1; 10 bases fit TRBD2. Germline CDR1 SGHTS, CDR2 YDEGEE. J lost 4 bases, V lost 1 base, and 5 bases had no gene match. CDR3 length: 16 residues. CDR3 region: CASSLFLLAGYNEQFF. The CDR3 region has the DNA TGTGCCAGCAGCTTGTTTTTACTAGCGGGATACAATGAGCAGTTCTTC.

The CDR3 is CASSETGEYTGELFF. The CDR3 region has the DNA TGTGCCAGCAGCGAGACAGGGGAATACACCGGGGAGCTGTTTTTT. The V gene is TRBV2, the J gene TRBJ2-2; TRBD1 agrees at 8 bases. J gave up 3 bases and V 6 bases, and 6 bases lay outside the gene matches. Germline loops: CDR1 SNHLY, CDR2 FYNNEI. The CDR3 sequence is 15 residues long.

The chain couples TRBV18 to TRBJ1-5, with a possible D match to TRBD1 (6 bases). The germline CDR1 and CDR2 sequences are KGHSH and LQKENI. This CDR3 is 13 amino acids long. With 3 bases removed from V and 8 bases from J, the gap between germline ends came to 11 bases. Written as DNA, the CDR3 is TGTGCCAGCTCACCGGACAGTATCGAGCCCCAGCATTTT. It codes for CASSPDSIEPQHF.

Many counts were recorded for this clone. In the same sample, other DNA sequences code for this CDR3. This chain uses TRBV7-8 with TRBJ1-3, with no clear D. CDR3 size: 14 residues. The V end was cut by 4 bases, the J end by 0 bases, with 7 bases between. CDR1 SGHVS and CDR2 FQNEAQ come from the germline V gene. The CDR3 region has the DNA TGTGCCAGCAGCTCACCCAGCTCTGGAAACACCATATATTTT. Its protein product is CASSSPSSGNTIYF.

The chain employs TRBV27 and TRBJ2-7, with D perhaps assigned TRBD1 or TRBD2 (5 bases each). The CDR3 runs 15 residues. Germline V lookup: CDR1 MNHEY, CDR2 SMNVEV (reference sequence). The V end lost 6 bases, the J end lost 1 base, and 16 bases lay between the germline ends. The CDR3 loop is CASRHGTYGSYEQYF. The CDR3 DNA reads TGTGCCAGCAGACACGGGACCTACGGTTCCTACGAGCAGTACTTC.

The chain's CDR3 is CAISEYNYGYTF. The CDR3 nucleotides are TGTGCCATCAGTGAGTACAACTATGGCTACACCTTC. This chain uses TRBV10-3 with TRBJ1-2; D uncertain. Germline loops: CDR1 ENHRY, CDR2 SYGVKD. V was trimmed by 1 base and J by 2 bases, leaving 2 bases between them. The CDR3 consists of 12 residues.

The rearrangement links TRBV9 to TRBJ2-1; the D gene is possibly TRBD2 (6 bases). Trimming cost V 0 bases and J 4 bases, with 11 bases left between them. The CDR3 has 15 amino acids. Germline lookup yields CDR1 SGDLS and CDR2 YYNGEE. The CDR3 nucleotides are TGTGCCAGCAGCGTAGATGGACGGGAGTACAATGAGCAGTTCTTC. This translates into CASSVDGREYNEQFF.

The gene calls are TRBV6-1 and TRBJ1-1; 9 bases match TRBD1. This CDR3 is built from 12 residues. The junction had 5 bases not matched to a gene; V was cut back by 5 bases and J by 10 bases. Germline-derived CDR1 and CDR2 are MNHNS and SASEGT. The CDR3 DNA follows: TGTGCCAGCAGTTCCCGGGACAGGGCAGCTTTCTTT. As protein: CASSSRDRAAFF.

The rearrangement uses TRBV27 and TRBJ1-1, with D possibly being TRBD1 (6 bases). The CDR3 has 16 amino acids. Trimming took 3 bases from V and 5 from J, leaving 19 bases between them. CDR1 is MNHEY, CDR2 SMNVEV, per germline (reference sequence). CDR3 DNA: TGTGCCAGCAGTTTTAACAGGGTTAGTGGGGGAACTGAAGCTTTCTTT. As protein: CASSFNRVSGGTEAFF.

The chain recombines TRBV7-8 with TRBJ2-7, with TRBD2 identical over 7 bases. The CDR3 covers 16 residues. Trimming at V came to 7 bases and at J to 4 bases, leaving 16 bases not matched to a gene. Germline V gene data show CDR1 as SGHVS and CDR2 as FQNEAQ. The CDR3 sequence: CASTQPRASGSYEQYF. CDR3 coding DNA: TGTGCCAGCACCCAACCCCGGGCTAGCGGATCGTACGAGCAGTACTTC. Variable domain in full (rest from reference TRBV7-8 and TRBJ2-7): GAGVSQSPRYKVAKRGQDVALRCDPISGHVSLFWYQQALGQGPEFLTYFQNEAQLDKSGLPSDRFFAERPEGSVSTLKIQRTQQEDSAVYLCASTQPRASGSYEQYFGPGTRLTVT.